One sample yielded the 30 T cell receptor beta chains listed below, sequenced in a study of shared clonotypes between healthy human individuals. Sequenced by immunoSEQ multiplex PCR; TCRdb stores in-frame clones only, minus some. In the table there are approximately 2.3 million clones, roughly 93% of which are singletons. The sequenced sample consisted of naive CD4+ T cells from PBMCs. As for subset: CD45RA+ positively selected. The receptors shown here come from a man younger than 35 in good health. Some clones in this sample may be carry-over from other donors' samples.

This chain joins TRBV18 and TRBJ1-1; D gene ambiguous. V lost 0 bases and J 11 bases, leaving 13 bases between the germline ends. The germline V gene has CDR1 KGHSH and CDR2 LQKENI. The CDR3 has 13 residues. CDR3 sequence reads: CASSPPVGGVAFF. DNA of the CDR3: TGTGCCAGCTCACCACCGGTCGGTGGGGTGGCTTTCTTT.

Of note for this clone: Other DNA sequences in the same sample also yield this CDR3. CDR3 nucleotide sequence: TGCGCCAGCAGCTTGTCCGGGTGGGAGACCCAGTACTTC. Translation gives CASSLSGWETQYF. This chain connects TRBV5-1 to TRBJ2-5; D remains unclear. The CDR3 consists of 13 residues. V was cut by 1 base and J by 5 bases, with 9 bases left in between. Germline V gene lookup returns CDR1 SGHRS and CDR2 YFSETQ.

The V and J genes are TRBV15 and TRBJ1-4; D perhaps matches TRBD1 (6 bases). Germline V lookup: CDR1 LNHNV, CDR2 YYDKDF (reference sequence). The V and J ends lost 3 bases and 7 bases respectively, with 9 bases between them. The CDR3 loop spans 13 amino acids. The chain's CDR3 is CATSSTGTEKLFF. In DNA form, the CDR3 reads TGTGCCACCAGCAGTACAGGGACTGAAAAACTGTTTTTT. The variable domain in full, completed from reference TRBV15 and TRBJ1-4, reads DAMVIQNPRYQVTQFGKPVTLSCSQTLNHNVMYWYQQKSSQAPKLLFHYYDKDFNNEADTPDNFQSRRPNTSFCFLDIRSPGLGDTAMYLCATSSTGTEKLFFGSGTQLSVL.

The rearrangement links TRBV19 to TRBJ2-4; a possible D gene is TRBD2 (5 bases). V was trimmed by 3 bases and J by 0 bases, leaving 15 bases between them. CDR3 size: 17 residues. CDR1 and CDR2 from the germline V gene are LNHDA and SQIVND (reference sequence). DNA for the CDR3: TGTGCCAGTAGTATCCGGCGGGCGGAGCTAGCCAAAAACATTCAGTACTTC. The encoded protein is CASSIRRAELAKNIQYF.

The rearrangement uses TRBV5-1 and TRBJ2-1; D is uncertain. The CDR3 totals 13 residues. V lost 4 bases and J 7 bases, leaving 12 bases between the germline ends. In germline, CDR1 is SGHRS, CDR2 YFSETQ. CDR3 loop: CASSLLIRNEQFF. The CDR3 DNA follows: TGCGCCAGCAGCCTCCTTATAAGGAATGAGCAGTTCTTC.

The rearrangement joins TRBV7-9 to TRBJ1-1; D unclear. V was trimmed by 2 bases and J by 0 bases, leaving 13 bases between them. CDR1 SEHNR and CDR2 FQNEAQ come from the germline V gene (reference sequence). The length of the CDR3 is 16 residues. CDR3 nucleotides: TGTGCCAGCAGCTTAAGCCCGGCTCTAATGAACACTGAAGCTTTCTTT. Amino acid sequence: CASSLSPALMNTEAFF.

This chain joins TRBV28 and TRBJ2-1; 9 nucleotides agree with TRBD2. The trim removed 5 bases at V and 0 bases at J, leaving 5 bases unmatched. CDR1 is MDHEN, CDR2 SYDVKM, per germline. This CDR3 is 16 amino acids long. CDR3 sequence reads: CASSILAGSSYNEQFF. The DNA of the CDR3 is TGTGCCAGCAGTATCCTAGCGGGATCCTCCTACAATGAGCAGTTCTTC.

The V gene is TRBV5-1, the J gene TRBJ2-3; 9 bases fit TRBD2. After removal of 3 bases from V and 2 bases from J, the junction contained 10 bases not matched to a gene. This CDR3 contains 17 residues. Germline loops: CDR1 SGHRS, CDR2 YFSETQ. The CDR3 DNA reads as TGCGCCAGCAGCTCGGGAGCGACTAGCGGAGACACAGATACGCAGTATTTT. Amino acid sequence: CASSSGATSGDTDTQYF. The full variable domain, its missing parts supplied by reference TRBV5-1 and TRBJ2-3, is KAGVTQTPRYLIKTRGQQVTLSCSPISGHRSVSWYQQTPGQGLQFLFEYFSETQRNKGNFPGRFSGRQFSNSRSEMNVSTLELGDSALYLCASSSGATSGDTDTQYFGPGTRLTVL.

V usage is TRBV28 and J usage is TRBJ2-7; D unclear. Germline V gives CDR1 MDHEN, CDR2 SYDVKM. The CDR3 totals 12 residues. V was cut by 3 bases and J by 3 bases, with 6 bases left in between. The CDR3 is CASSFVGYEQYF. DNA for the CDR3: TGTGCCAGCAGTTTTGTGGGCTACGAGCAGTACTTC.

The gene calls are TRBV28 and TRBJ2-4; D unclear. V dropped 10 bases and J dropped 0 bases, with 10 bases sitting between them. The CDR3 is 13 amino acids. Germline CDR1 is MDHEN and CDR2 is SYDVKM. CDR3 region: CATTTIAKNIQYF. As DNA, the CDR3 is TGTGCCACTACGACGATAGCCAAAAACATTCAGTACTTC.

The gene calls are TRBV7-8 and TRBJ1-4; a weak D match, TRBD1 (6 bases). V was shortened by 0 bases and J by 3 bases, with 8 bases between the two germline ends. Germline CDR1 reads SGHVS; CDR2 reads FQNEAQ. This CDR3 comprises 15 residues. The CDR3 protein is CASSLAGGSNEKLFF. The DNA of the CDR3 is TGTGCCAGCAGCTTAGCAGGGGGTTCTAATGAAAAACTGTTTTTT.

The chain's CDR3 is CASSLSGTEGQETQYF. CDR3 nucleotides: TGTGCCAGCAGCTTATCCGGGACAGAAGGTCAAGAGACCCAGTACTTC. This rearrangement joins TRBV7-2 to TRBJ2-5; 7 bases line up with TRBD1. Germline values: CDR1 SGHTA, CDR2 FQGNSA. The V segment lost 2 bases and the J segment 2 bases; nucleotides outside the gene matches: 8. The CDR3 totals 16 residues.

Details on this clone: The same CDR3 is also encoded by other DNA sequences in this sample. CDR3 DNA sequence: TGTGCCAGCAGTTACTCCCCCGCAACTAATGAAAAACTGTTTTTT. Its protein product is CASSYSPATNEKLFF. This chain joins TRBV6-5 and TRBJ1-4, with no clear D. Trimming took off 0 bases at V and 0 bases at J, with 5 bases between the two ends. In germline, CDR1 is MNHEY, CDR2 SVGAGI. CDR3 size: 15 residues.

As for this clone: The sample contains more than one DNA sequence encoding this CDR3. The V gene is TRBV27, the J gene TRBJ1-1, with 9 bases matching TRBD1. Per the germline V gene, CDR1 is MNHEY and CDR2 is SMNVEV (reference sequence). The CDR3 runs 13 residues. The V and J ends lost 6 bases and 5 bases, in that order; junction bases with no gene match: 4. The CDR3 DNA reads TGTGCCAGCAGCCGACAGGGGGGGACTGAAGCTTTCTTT. Translation: CASSRQGGTEAFF.

The chain joins TRBV20-1 to TRBJ1-1; D gene uncertain. Germline loops: CDR1 DFQATT, CDR2 SNEGSKA (reference sequence). This CDR3 region has 11 residues. V dropped 0 bases and J dropped 8 bases, with 7 bases sitting between them. The CDR3 loop reads CSAREIGEAFF. As DNA, the CDR3 is TGCAGTGCTAGAGAGATCGGGGAAGCTTTCTTT.

The V gene is TRBV28, the J gene TRBJ1-4; D gene ambiguous. The V gene lost 2 bases and the J gene lost 6 bases, with 13 bases spanning the gap. Germline CDR1 MDHEN, CDR2 SYDVKM. The CDR3 extends over 15 amino acids. The CDR3 DNA is TGTGCCAGCAGTTTAGTTCAATCGTTTCATGAAAAACTGTTTTTT. Translation: CASSLVQSFHEKLFF.

This chain uses TRBV4-1 with TRBJ1-3; 9 positions match TRBD1. The CDR3 is made up of 16 amino acids. J gave up 6 bases and V 1 base, and 7 bases lay outside the gene matches. CDR1 MGHRA and CDR2 YSYEKL come from the germline V gene. Here the CDR3 reads CASSQVSTGGENTIYF. CDR3 in DNA: TGCGCCAGCAGCCAAGTTTCGACAGGGGGGGAAAACACCATATATTTT.

The chain combines TRBV5-1 with TRBJ1-4; D ambiguous. Deletions cut 0 bases from V and 8 bases from J, with 14 bases between. The CDR3 is made up of 15 amino acids. The V gene's germline CDR1 is SGHRS and CDR2 YFSETQ. CDR3 sequence reads: CASSLGAGREEKLFF. The CDR3 DNA reads TGCGCCAGCAGCTTGGGGGCGGGGAGAGAGGAAAAACTGTTTTTT. Combining the CDR3 with reference TRBV5-1 and TRBJ1-4 gives the whole variable domain KAGVTQTPRYLIKTRGQQVTLSCSPISGHRSVSWYQQTPGQGLQFLFEYFSETQRNKGNFPGRFSGRQFSNSRSEMNVSTLELGDSALYLCASSLGAGREEKLFFGSGTQLSVL.

The chain uses TRBV9 and TRBJ2-7, with D hard to call. The germline gives CDR1 SGDLS, CDR2 YYNGEE. The CDR3 consists of 14 residues. The germline V and J ends were trimmed by 0 bases and 3 bases, with 10 bases remaining between them. The CDR3 loop reads CASSVAHISYEQYF. Written as DNA, the CDR3 is TGTGCCAGCAGCGTAGCCCATATCAGCTACGAGCAGTACTTC.

CDR3 in DNA: TGTGCCAGCTCAGCGACAGGCGTCAATCAGCCCCAGCATTTT. It specifies CASSATGVNQPQHF. The V gene is TRBV18, the J gene TRBJ1-5; maybe TRBD1 (6 bases). The germline V gene encodes CDR1 KGHSH and CDR2 LQKENI. This CDR3 has 14 residues. Trimming removed 5 bases from V and 3 bases from J, with 11 bases in between.

Worth noting for this clone: Other DNA sequences within the sample encode an identical CDR3. This chain uses TRBV7-2 with TRBJ2-6; no clear D. V was pared by 4 bases and J by 0 bases, with 4 bases between. The CDR3 covers 14 residues. The V gene's germline CDR1 is SGHTA and CDR2 FQGNSA. CDR3 protein: CASSSDSGANVLTF. Here the CDR3 DNA reads TGTGCCAGCAGCTCAGACTCTGGGGCCAACGTCCTGACTTTC.

The chain is built from TRBV4-2 and TRBJ1-2, with a tentative D call TRBD1 (6 bases). V dropped 1 base and J dropped 7 bases, with 13 bases sitting between them. Germline V lookup: CDR1 LGHNA, CDR2 YNFKEQ. This CDR3 region has 14 residues. For the CDR3, the DNA is TGTGCCAGCAGCCAAGGACAGGCGGCAGGTGGCTACACCTTC. Its translation: CASSQGQAAGGYTF.

This chain uses TRBV19 with TRBJ1-5; D remains unclear. From germline, CDR1 is LNHDA and CDR2 SQIVND (reference sequence). The CDR3 is 15 residues long. V was clipped by 3 bases and J by 0 bases, with 9 bases between them. The CDR3 DNA sequence: TGTGCCAGTAGTATGGAGCTTTATAGCAATCAGCCCCAGCATTTT. This gives the protein CASSMELYSNQPQHF. The full variable domain, its missing parts supplied by reference TRBV19 and TRBJ1-5, is DGGITQSPKYLFRKEGQNVTLSCEQNLNHDAMYWYRQDPGQGLRLIYYSQIVNDFQKGDIAEGYSVSREKKESFPLTVTSAQKNPTAFYLCASSMELYSNQPQHFGDGTRLSIL.

The gene calls are TRBV28 and TRBJ2-7; 8 nucleotides align to TRBD2. Germline-derived CDR1 and CDR2 are MDHEN and SYDVKM. This CDR3 contains 16 residues. The V gene end was trimmed by 4 bases and the J gene end by 1 base; junction bases not matched to a gene: 9. CDR3 nucleotides: TGTGCCAGCAGTTCGGCTGGCGGGGGGAGGTCCTACGAGCAGTACTTC. It is translated as CASSSAGGGRSYEQYF.

The J gene is TRBJ2-7, the V gene TRBV6-1; perhaps TRBD1 as D (6 bases). Germline CDR1 is MNHNS and CDR2 is SASEGT. The CDR3 runs to 14 residues. The V gene lost 5 bases and the J gene lost 3 bases, with 14 bases spanning the gap. The CDR3, as DNA: TGTGCCAGCAGTTTGAACCCGGACAGCTACGAGCAGTACTTC. It codes for CASSLNPDSYEQYF.

The chain couples TRBV27 to TRBJ1-5; D unclear. There are 14 residues in the CDR3. Germline V gene sequence: CDR1 MNHEY, CDR2 SMNVEV (reference sequence). Trimming cost V 2 bases and J 4 bases, with 9 bases left between them. The CDR3 bases are TGTGCCAGCAGTTTAGATCGGGTAAATCAGCCCCAGCATTTT. It codes for CASSLDRVNQPQHF.

The genes are TRBV19 and TRBJ1-2; D is possibly TRBD1 (6 bases). Trimming left V 5 bases short and J 2 bases short, with 9 bases between. The CDR3 runs to 13 residues. The germline CDR1 and CDR2 sequences are LNHDA and SQIVND (reference sequence). In DNA, the CDR3 is TGTGCCAGTAGTGTCGGGACAAACTATGGCTACACCTTC. This codes for CASSVGTNYGYTF.

The rearrangement links TRBV19 to TRBJ1-4; TRBD1 aligns across 7 bases. Germline assignment: CDR1 LNHDA and CDR2 SQIVND (reference sequence). With V trimmed by 4 bases and J by 13 bases, 12 bases remained unmatched. CDR3 length: 14 amino acids. CDR3 coding DNA: TGTGCCAGTAGTACGGGACAGACCCGGGGAGGACTGTTTTTT. It specifies CASSTGQTRGGLFF.

CDR3 DNA: TGTGCCTGGATCGGCAGCTACGAGCAGTACTTC. Its protein is CAWIGSYEQYF. The V gene is TRBV30, the J gene TRBJ2-7; D ambiguous. CDR1 is GTSNPN, CDR2 SVGIG, per germline (reference sequence). The CDR3 contains 11 residues. V was clipped by 4 bases and J by 3 bases, with 7 bases between them.

V and J are TRBV5-1 and TRBJ1-2; D may be TRBD1 (5 bases). The CDR3 is 15 residues long. The germline CDR1 and CDR2 sequences are SGHRS and YFSETQ. V dropped 0 bases and J dropped 3 bases, with 12 bases sitting between them. CDR3 region: CASSLEPGPYYGYTF. The CDR3 DNA reads as TGCGCCAGCAGCTTGGAACCGGGACCGTACTATGGCTACACCTTC.